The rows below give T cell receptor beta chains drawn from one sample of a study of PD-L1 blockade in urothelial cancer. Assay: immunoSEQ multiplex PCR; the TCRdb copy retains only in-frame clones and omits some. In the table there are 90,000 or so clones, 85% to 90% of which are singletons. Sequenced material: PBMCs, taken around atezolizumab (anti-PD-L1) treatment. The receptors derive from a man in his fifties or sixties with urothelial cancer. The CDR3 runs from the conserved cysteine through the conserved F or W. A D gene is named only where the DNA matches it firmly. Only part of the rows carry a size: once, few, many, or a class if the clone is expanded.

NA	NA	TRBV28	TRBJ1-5	CATRTDSNQPQHF	TGTGCCACGAGGACTGATAGCAATCAGCCCCAGCATTTT
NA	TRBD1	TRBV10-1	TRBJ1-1	CASSATRGRITEAFF	TGCGCCAGCAGTGCTACCAGGGGGAGGATCACTGAAGCTTTCTTT
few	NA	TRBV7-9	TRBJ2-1	CASRDSGGDEQFF	TGTGCCAGCAGGGACAGTGGGGGTGATGAGCAGTTCTTC
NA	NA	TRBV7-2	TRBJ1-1	CASSLALEAAFF	TGTGCCAGCAGCTTAGCTCTCGAGGCAGCTTTCTTT
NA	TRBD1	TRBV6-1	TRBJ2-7	CASRAGTGISYEQYF	TGTGCCAGCAGGGCCGGGACAGGGATCTCCTACGAGCAGTACTTC
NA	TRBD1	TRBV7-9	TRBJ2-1	CASSSGQGAYEQFF	TGTGCCAGCAGCTCAGGACAGGGGGCGTATGAGCAGTTCTTC
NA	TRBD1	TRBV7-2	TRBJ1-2	CASSQTTGSGYTF	TGTGCCAGCAGCCAGACGACAGGGAGCGGCTACACCTTC
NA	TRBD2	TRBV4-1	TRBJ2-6	CASRPLGGGGGYGANVLTF	TGCGCCAGCAGGCCCCTCGGGGGCGGGGGGGGGTATGGGGCCAACGTCCTGACTTTC
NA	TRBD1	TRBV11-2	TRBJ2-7	CASSMTGGYEQYF	TGTGCCAGCAGCATGACAGGGGGCTACGAGCAGTACTTC
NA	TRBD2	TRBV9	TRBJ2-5	CASSGKRGGRQETQYF	TGTGCCAGCAGCGGCAAACGGGGGGGCCGGCAAGAGACCCAGTACTTC
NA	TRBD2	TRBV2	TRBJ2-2	CASSLAGGGTGELFF	TGTGCCAGCAGTCTAGCGGGAGGTGGCACCGGGGAGCTGTTTTTT
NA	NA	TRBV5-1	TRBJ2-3	CASSSTTGTTDTQYF	TGCGCCAGCAGCTCTACCACAGGGACCACAGATACGCAGTATTTT
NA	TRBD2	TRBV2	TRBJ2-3	CASSPSGGALNTQYF	TGTGCCAGCAGTCCTAGCGGGGGGGCCTTGAATACGCAGTATTTT
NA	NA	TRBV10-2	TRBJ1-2	CASSPAAGGYTF	TGCGCCAGCAGTCCAGCGGCGGGAGGCTACACCTTC
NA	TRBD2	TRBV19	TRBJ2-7	CAKLPQRVREGHEQYF	TGTGCCAAACTACCACAGAGGGTCCGGGAGGGCCACGAGCAGTACTTC
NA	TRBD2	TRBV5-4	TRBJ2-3	CASSLPTGLAGGNTQYF	TGTGCCAGCAGCTTACCTACCGGACTAGCGGGGGGCAATACGCAGTATTTT
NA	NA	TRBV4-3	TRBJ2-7	CASSSDVLADEQYF	TGCGCCAGCAGCTCCGATGTACTAGCTGACGAGCAGTACTTC
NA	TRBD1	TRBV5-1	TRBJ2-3	CASSFYRGGSTDTQYF	TGCGCCAGCAGCTTCTACAGGGGTGGTAGCACAGATACGCAGTATTTT
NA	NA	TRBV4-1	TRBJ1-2	CASSERQGLLERYTF	TGCGCCAGCAGCGAGCGGCAGGGACTTTTAGAACGCTACACCTTC
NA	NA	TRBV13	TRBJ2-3	CASSSPRLSTDTQYF	TGTGCCAGCAGCTCCCCCCGACTGAGCACAGATACGCAGTATTTT
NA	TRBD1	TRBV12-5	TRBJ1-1	CASGLGTGEAFF	TGTGCTAGTGGTTTGGGGACAGGAGAAGCTTTCTTT
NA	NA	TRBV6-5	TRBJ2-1	CATRDRDSFYNEQFF	TGTGCCACGCGGGACCGGGACAGCTTCTACAATGAGCAGTTCTTC
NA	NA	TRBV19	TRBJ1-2	CASSMDQGISGYTF	TGTGCCAGTAGTATGGATCAGGGTATTAGTGGCTACACCTTC
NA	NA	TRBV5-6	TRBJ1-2	CASSFGGNGYTF	TGTGCCAGCAGCTTCGGGGGAAATGGCTACACCTTC
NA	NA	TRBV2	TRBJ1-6	CASRISGRDSPLHF	TGTGCCAGCAGGATATCTGGGCGGGATTCACCCCTCCACTTT
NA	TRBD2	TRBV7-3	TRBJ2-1	CASSFGSLLAGTLGNEQFF	TGTGCCAGCAGCTTTGGTTCCCTTTTAGCGGGGACCCTGGGCAATGAGCAGTTCTTC